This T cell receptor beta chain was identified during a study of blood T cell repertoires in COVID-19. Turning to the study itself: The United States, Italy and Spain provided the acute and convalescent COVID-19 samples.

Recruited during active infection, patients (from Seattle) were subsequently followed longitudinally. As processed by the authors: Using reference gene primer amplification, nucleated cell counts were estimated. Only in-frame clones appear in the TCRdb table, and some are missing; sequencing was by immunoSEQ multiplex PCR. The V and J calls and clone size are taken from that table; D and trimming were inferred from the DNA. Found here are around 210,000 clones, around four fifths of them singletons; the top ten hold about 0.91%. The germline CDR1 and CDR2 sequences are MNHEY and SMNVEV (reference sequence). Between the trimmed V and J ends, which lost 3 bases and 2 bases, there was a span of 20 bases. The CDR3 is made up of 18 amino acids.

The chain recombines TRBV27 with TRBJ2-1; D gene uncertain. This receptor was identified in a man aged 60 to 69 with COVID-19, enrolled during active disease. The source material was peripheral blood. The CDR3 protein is CASSFLTPTLLTYNEQFF. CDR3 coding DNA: TGTGCCAGCAGTTTCCTAACGCCTACCCTACTTACCTACAATGAGCAGTTCTTC.